The entry below describes one T cell receptor (beta chain). Its matching antigen is unknown. The PCR was carried out with 60 Vbeta primers and 13 Jbeta primers. Assay: immunoSEQ multiplex PCR; the TCRdb copy retains only in-frame clones and omits some. This table holds 95,000 to 150,000 clones, over 9.5% found once. The sample originates from a study of cytomegalovirus exposure and HLA in healthy donors. Overall study results and limits: Of the V segments, some could not be distinguished, including TRBV6-2 and TRBV6-3, and were excluded. Common viral pathogens were later found to be apparently linked to several of the most significant clusters. Investigators reported 150 to 200 TCR beta chains as tied to cytomegalovirus. Productive status was seen about 87% or about 30% of the time for most TCR beta V segments in an earlier analysis.

This CDR3 is 13 amino acids long. Germline V gives CDR1 SQVTM, CDR2 ANQGSEA. Trimming stripped 4 bases from V and 2 bases from J, with 10 bases between. V is TRBV29-1 and J is TRBJ2-3; D is possibly TRBD1 (6 bases). The sequencing sample was made of PBMCs. The sequence derives from a woman between 18 and 29 years old in good health and CMV-seropositive. CDR3 nucleotides: TGCAGCGTTGGAGGACAGCACACAGATACGCAGTATTTT. It is translated as CSVGGQHTDTQYF.